The 28 T cell receptor beta chains reported below all come from one sample, sequenced in a study of T cells in Graves' hyperthyroidism and ophthalmopathy. Template material for amplifying TCR beta CDR3 regions consisted of RNA transcripts. Initially, a first-round RT-PCR of the TCR CDR3 employed the HTBI primer set. Each CDR3 protein is one row after TCRdb ran MiXCR on the multiplex PCR reads. This sample has some 370,000 distinct CDR3 sequences, with about a sixth found just once. The specimen was blood. These TCRs come from a woman aged 30 to 39 with Graves' hyperthyroidism that later progressed to Graves' ophthalmopathy.

V and J are TRBV5-1 and TRBJ1-4, with D unresolved. From germline, CDR1 is SGHRS and CDR2 YFSETQ. The CDR3 consists of 14 residues. The germline V and J ends were trimmed by 5 bases and 0 bases, with 8 bases remaining between them. In DNA, the CDR3 is TGCGCCAGCAGACACACTGCAACTAATGAAAAACTGTTTTTT. It translates to CASRHTATNEKLFF.

There are many counts of this clonotype. The V and J genes are TRBV7-2 and TRBJ1-2; D call uncertain. The CDR3 extends over 14 amino acids. Germline V CDR1 and CDR2: SGHTA, FQGNSA. Trimming pared 5 bases from V and 4 bases from J, leaving 14 bases between. DNA of the CDR3: TGTGCCAGCAGCCCACGGACTGCCTCCTATGGCTACACCTTC. It specifies CASSPRTASYGYTF.

This clonotype was found many times. This rearrangement joins TRBV7-9 to TRBJ1-1; D gene ambiguous. CDR1 SEHNR and CDR2 FQNEAQ come from the germline V gene (reference sequence). The CDR3 length is 16 residues. Trimming cost V 3 bases and J 2 bases, with 16 bases left between them. CDR3 protein: CASSFFAGRGNTEAFF. The CDR3 region has the DNA TGTGCCAGCAGCTTTTTCGCAGGTAGAGGAAACACTGAAGCTTTCTTT.

The table lists this clonotype with many counts. The chain is built from TRBV7-2 and TRBJ2-1; 8 nucleotides align to TRBD2. The CDR3 runs to 15 residues. Germline lookup yields CDR1 SGHTA and CDR2 FQGNSA. V dropped 8 bases and J dropped 3; count of bases not matched to a gene: 9. The CDR3 sequence: CASGPTSGLYNEQFF. The CDR3 DNA reads as TGTGCCAGCGGACCAACTAGCGGACTCTACAATGAGCAGTTCTTC.

This clonotype showed up many times. V gene TRBV11-2 combines with J gene TRBJ2-1; tentatively, D is TRBD2 (6 bases). Trimming left V 6 bases short and J 4 bases short, with 19 bases between. The CDR3 has 16 amino acids. Germline CDR1 and CDR2: SGHAT and FQNNGV. CDR3 sequence (DNA): TGTGCCAGCAGATCCACCTTCCGGGACTCATACAATGAGCAGTTCTTC. Protein product: CASRSTFRDSYNEQFF.

The chain has TRBV29-1 and TRBJ1-3; no definite D call. The CDR3 is 12 residues long. The germline V gene encodes CDR1 SQVTM and CDR2 ANQGSEA. V lost 6 bases and J lost 9, with 15 bases in between. DNA of the CDR3: TGCAGCGTACGCAGAGAGGTGGGCACCATATATTTT. It is translated as CSVRREVGTIYF.

There are many counts of this clonotype. The chain combines TRBV12-3 or TRBV12-4 with TRBJ2-3; 8 nucleotides match TRBD2. With 5 bases clipped from V and 1 base from J, the junction kept 11 bases outside the gene matches. The CDR3 has 17 residues. The CDR3 region has the DNA TGTGCCAGCAGTCGGCCCGCTGGCGGGAGGCGCACAGATACGCAGTATTTT. Its protein product is CASSRPAGGRRTDTQYF.

Notes on this clonotype: It may be a read error: a sequence one base away is much more abundant. This chain joins TRBV28 and TRBJ2-2; maybe TRBD2 (5 bases). The CDR3 is made up of 14 amino acids. Germline CDR1 reads MDHEN; CDR2 reads SYDVKM. V was clipped by 8 bases and J by 5 bases, with 15 bases between them. This CDR3 is CASRPDTGTGELFF. The CDR3 bases are TGTGCCAGCCGTCCCGATACGGGGACCGGGGAGCTGTTTTTT. The full variable domain, rest sourced from reference TRBV28 and TRBJ2-2, is DVKVTQSSRYLVKRTGEKVFLECVQDMDHENMFWYRQDPGLGLRLIYFSYDVKMKEKGDIPEGYSVSREKKERFSLILESASTNQTSMYLCASRPDTGTGELFFGEGSRLTVL.

This clonotype was detected a few times. The rearrangement uses TRBV9 and TRBJ2-2; D call uncertain. CDR1 and CDR2 (germline): SGDLS, YYNGEE. The CDR3 spans 14 residues. V was clipped by 3 bases and J by 1 base, with 7 bases between them. For the CDR3, the DNA is TGTGCCAGCAGCGGAGGAAGGAACACCGGGGAGCTGTTTTTT. Its translation is CASSGGRNTGELFF.

This clonotype was observed many times. This chain links TRBV28 with TRBJ1-5; D unresolved. This CDR3 has 16 amino acids. Looked up from germline, CDR1 is MDHEN and CDR2 is SYDVKM. V gave up 2 bases and J gave up 0 bases, with 11 bases separating them. The CDR3 sequence: CASSLETTDSNQPQHF. In DNA, the CDR3 is TGTGCCAGCAGTTTAGAGACAACCGATAGCAATCAGCCCCAGCATTTT.

This clonotype has at least ten counts. The chain couples TRBV9 to TRBJ2-1; D remains unclear. V was shortened by 1 base and J by 7 bases, with 15 bases between the two germline ends. The CDR3 is 15 residues long. The germline CDR1 and CDR2 sequences are SGDLS and YYNGEE. CDR3 coding DNA: TGTGCCAGCAGCGTATCGGAACCCCTAGATAATGAGCAGTTCTTC. Its protein product is CASSVSEPLDNEQFF.

This clonotype was recorded at least ten times. V is TRBV7-6 and J is TRBJ2-5, with a tentative D call TRBD2 (5 bases). From germline, CDR1 is SGHVS and CDR2 FNYEAQ. The V and J ends lost 1 base and 4 bases respectively, with 13 bases between them. CDR3 length: 15 residues. CDR3 DNA sequence: TGTGCCAGCAGCTTAGTCTCAAATCGGGGAGAGACCCAGTACTTC. Encoded protein: CASSLVSNRGETQYF.

This clonotype was recorded many times. The chain recombines TRBV6-1 with TRBJ1-2, with 9 bases lining up with TRBD1. CDR3 length: 13 amino acids. Trimming at V came to 6 bases and at J to 5 bases, leaving 4 bases not matched to a gene. Germline V gene lookup returns CDR1 MNHNS and CDR2 SASEGT. CDR3 in amino acids: CASSTGGAYGYTF. The CDR3 region has the DNA TGTGCCAGCAGCACAGGGGGCGCGTATGGCTACACCTTC.

This clonotype turned up a few times. J is TRBJ1-1 and V is TRBV6-1; 9 nucleotides match TRBD1. Germline CDR1 MNHNS, CDR2 SASEGT. V shed 6 bases, J shed 6 bases, and the junction held 8 bases outside the gene matches. The CDR3 sequence is 14 residues long. DNA of the CDR3: TGTGCCAGCAGGAACACAGGGGGCATCGCTGAAGCTTTCTTT. As protein: CASRNTGGIAEAFF.

The V and J genes are TRBV14 and TRBJ2-7; D is possibly TRBD2 (6 bases). V lost 7 bases to trimming and J lost 1 base, with 11 bases between them. Germline V CDR1 and CDR2: SGHDN, FVKESK. The CDR3 runs to 13 residues. The CDR3 protein is CASKRRGSYEQYF. CDR3 nucleotides: TGTGCCAGCAAGAGGCGGGGATCCTACGAGCAGTACTTC.

The genes are TRBV20-1 and TRBJ1-5; possibly TRBD1 for D (6 bases). Between the trimmed V and J ends, which lost 3 bases and 10 bases, there was a span of 19 bases. There are 14 residues in the CDR3. CDR1 is DFQATT, CDR2 SNEGSKA, per germline (reference sequence). The CDR3 here is CSASHSGVLTPQHF. The CDR3 coding sequence is TGCAGTGCTAGTCATTCAGGGGTTCTGACTCCCCAGCATTTT.

This clonotype was counted at least ten times. This chain links TRBV5-1 with TRBJ2-5; TRBD1 is a possible D gene (6 bases). The germline V gene has CDR1 SGHRS and CDR2 YFSETQ. Trimming stripped 3 bases from V and 0 bases from J, with 12 bases between. The CDR3 spans 15 residues. The CDR3 coding sequence is TGCGCCAGCAGCTGGCAAGGACAGAACCAAGAGACCCAGTACTTC. The encoded protein is CASSWQGQNQETQYF.

The V call is TRBV18, the J call TRBJ2-7, with 7 bases identical to TRBD2. Germline loops: CDR1 KGHSH, CDR2 LQKENI. The trim removed 0 bases at V and 1 base at J, leaving 0 bases unmatched. The CDR3 is 14 residues long. The CDR3 DNA sequence: TGTGCCAGCTCACCACCAGCGGGGTCCTACGAGCAGTACTTC. Its protein is CASSPPAGSYEQYF. The full variable domain, in which reference TRBV18 and TRBJ2-7 provide the parts outside the CDR3, is NAGVMQNPRHLVRRRGQEARLRCSPMKGHSHVYWYRQLPEEGLKFMVYLQKENIIDESGMPKERFSAEFPKEGPSILRIQQVVRGDSAAYFCASSPPAGSYEQYFGPGTRLTVT.

This sequence joins TRBV5-5 and TRBJ1-3, with unresolved D. Germline CDR1 SGHKS, CDR2 YYEKEE (reference sequence). Between the trimmed V and J ends, which lost 1 base and 0 bases, there was a span of 8 bases. This CDR3 spans 15 amino acids. The CDR3 DNA follows: TGTGCCAGCAGCTTGTCGTTGGGCTCTGGAAACACCATATATTTT. Translation gives CASSLSLGSGNTIYF.

This clonotype was recorded many times. V is TRBV28 and J is TRBJ1-2; D might be TRBD1 (6 bases). The ends were cut back, 3 bases at V and 5 bases at J, with 10 bases in the middle. This CDR3 region has 13 residues. Germline V CDR1 and CDR2: MDHEN, SYDVKM. The CDR3 nucleotides read TGTGCCAGCAGTTTTGCCAGGGGTTATGGCTACACCTTC. Residues: CASSFARGYGYTF.

Ten or more counts support this clonotype. The chain carries TRBV3-1 and TRBJ2-5, with D uncertain. The V end was cut by 4 bases, the J end by 2 bases, with 5 bases between. The germline V gene encodes CDR1 LGHDT and CDR2 YNNKEL (reference sequence). This CDR3 has 12 amino acids. This chain's CDR3 is CASSRAQETQYF. The CDR3 nucleotides are TGTGCCAGCAGCCGGGCGCAAGAGACCCAGTACTTC.

The V gene is TRBV6-2 or TRBV6-3, the J gene TRBJ1-1; D remains ambiguous. CDR1 and CDR2 from the germline V gene are MNHEY and SVGEGT. The length of the CDR3 is 15 residues. V lost 4 bases and J 1 base, leaving 13 bases between the germline ends. CDR3 DNA sequence: TGTGCCAGCAGTTGGGATTTCCTGACGAACACTGAAGCTTTCTTT. It yields the protein CASSWDFLTNTEAFF.

This clonotype was seen many times. This rearrangement joins TRBV6-1 to TRBJ2-1; 7 nucleotides line up with TRBD2. The ends lost 6 bases at V and 4 bases at J; junction bases unmatched: 15. The germline V gene has CDR1 MNHNS and CDR2 SASEGT. The CDR3 has 17 amino acids. CDR3: CASSRTVRTRPYNEQFF. CDR3 bases: TGTGCCAGCAGCCGCACGGTGCGGACTAGACCTTACAATGAGCAGTTCTTC.

This clonotype was detected many times. The chain links TRBV28 to TRBJ2-7; 9 bases are shared with TRBD1. The CDR3 extends over 15 amino acids. From germline, CDR1 is MDHEN and CDR2 SYDVKM. Trimming at V came to 6 bases and at J to 2 bases, leaving 8 bases not matched to a gene. The CDR3 reads CASSQTRTGAYEQYF. CDR3 DNA sequence: TGTGCCAGCAGCCAGACGAGGACAGGGGCCTACGAGCAGTACTTC.

This clonotype occurred many times. This chain connects TRBV19 to TRBJ1-5; D unclear. The CDR3 has 14 residues. Germline V gene sequence: CDR1 LNHDA, CDR2 SQIVND (reference sequence). V lost 7 bases and J 2 bases, leaving 12 bases between the germline ends. For the CDR3, the DNA is TGTGCCAGTACCATTGGTGGCCGCAATCAGCCCCAGCATTTT. Translating it yields CASTIGGRNQPQHF.

The chain uses TRBV12-3 or TRBV12-4 and TRBJ2-7; D may be TRBD2 (6 bases). V was pared by 6 bases and J by 5 bases, with 17 bases between. The CDR3 consists of 14 residues. CDR3 residues: CASSPLFGGHEQYF. The DNA for the CDR3 is TGTGCCAGCAGCCCTTTATTCGGGGGTCACGAGCAGTACTTC.

This clonotype was recorded at least ten times. The chain recombines TRBV20-1 with TRBJ2-7; 7 nucleotides agree with TRBD1. Germline V gene lookup returns CDR1 DFQATT and CDR2 SNEGSKA (reference sequence). The CDR3 contains 15 residues. J gave up 6 bases and V 3 bases, and 14 bases lay outside the gene matches. CDR3 loop: CSASPDRASIGEQYF. The CDR3 bases are TGCAGTGCTAGCCCTGACAGGGCTTCAATCGGCGAGCAGTACTTC.

The V gene is TRBV5-1, the J gene TRBJ2-5; D may be TRBD1 (6 bases). Trimming left V 0 bases short and J 4 bases short, with 13 bases between. Germline V gives CDR1 SGHRS, CDR2 YFSETQ. This CDR3 spans 15 amino acids. CDR3 sequence (DNA): TGCGCCAGCAGCTTGGCCATCCAGGGGAGAGAGACCCAGTACTTC. Translated: CASSLAIQGRETQYF.